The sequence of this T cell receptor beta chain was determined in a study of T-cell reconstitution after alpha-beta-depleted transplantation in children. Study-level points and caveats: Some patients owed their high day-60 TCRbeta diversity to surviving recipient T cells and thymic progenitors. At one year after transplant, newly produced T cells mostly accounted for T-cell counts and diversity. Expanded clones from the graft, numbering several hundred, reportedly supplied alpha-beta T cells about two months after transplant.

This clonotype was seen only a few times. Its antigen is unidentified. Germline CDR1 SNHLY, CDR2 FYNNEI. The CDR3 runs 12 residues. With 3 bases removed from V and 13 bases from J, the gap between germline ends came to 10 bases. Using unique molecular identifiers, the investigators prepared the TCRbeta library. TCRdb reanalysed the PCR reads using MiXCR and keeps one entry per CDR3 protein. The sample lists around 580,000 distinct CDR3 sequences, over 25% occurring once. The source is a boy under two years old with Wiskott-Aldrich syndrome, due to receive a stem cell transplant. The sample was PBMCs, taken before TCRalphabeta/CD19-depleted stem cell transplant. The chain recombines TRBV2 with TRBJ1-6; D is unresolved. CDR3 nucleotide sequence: TGTGCCAGCAGTGATCCCATTGCCCCCCTCCACTTT. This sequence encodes CASSDPIAPLHF.